The sequence of this TCR beta chain was determined in a study of blood T cell repertoires in COVID-19. About the study: The United States, Italy and Spain provided the acute and convalescent COVID-19 samples. The analysed material was cDNA or gDNA that came from T cells, B-cell-depleted T cells, or PBMCs.

Germline-derived CDR1 and CDR2 are LNHDA and SQIVND (reference sequence). The CDR3 has 16 amino acids. Trimming removed 6 bases from V and 4 bases from J; junction bases left unmatched: 11. In the original workflow: Estimation of nucleated cell counts was performed using reference gene primer amplification. The assay was immunoSEQ multiplex PCR, and TCRdb's table has in-frame clones only and misses some. That table is the source of V, J and clone size, and D and trimming were worked out from the DNA. The sample yields some 170,000 clones, nearly 80% seen once. Sample: peripheral blood. This chain uses TRBV19 with TRBJ2-7, with 11 bases lining up with TRBD1. This clonotype was obtained from a woman aged 70-85 years with acute or convalescent COVID-19. The CDR3 loop reads CASSPGRGQGVYEQYF. For the CDR3, the DNA is TGTGCCAGTAGCCCCGGTCGGGGACAGGGGGTGTACGAGCAGTACTTC.